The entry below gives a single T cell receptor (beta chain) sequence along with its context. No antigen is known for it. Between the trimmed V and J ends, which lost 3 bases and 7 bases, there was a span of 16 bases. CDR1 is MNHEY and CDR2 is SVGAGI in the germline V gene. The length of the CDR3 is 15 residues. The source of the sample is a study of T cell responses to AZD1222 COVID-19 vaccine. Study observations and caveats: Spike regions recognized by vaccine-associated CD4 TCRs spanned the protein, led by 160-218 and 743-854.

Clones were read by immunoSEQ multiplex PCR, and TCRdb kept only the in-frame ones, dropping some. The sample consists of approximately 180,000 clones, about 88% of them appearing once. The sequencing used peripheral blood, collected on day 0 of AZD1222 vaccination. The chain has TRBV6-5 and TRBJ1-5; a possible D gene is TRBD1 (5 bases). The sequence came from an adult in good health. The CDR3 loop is CASSYSGDRGQPQHF. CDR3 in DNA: TGTGCCAGCAGTTATTCGGGGGATAGAGGGCAGCCCCAGCATTTT.